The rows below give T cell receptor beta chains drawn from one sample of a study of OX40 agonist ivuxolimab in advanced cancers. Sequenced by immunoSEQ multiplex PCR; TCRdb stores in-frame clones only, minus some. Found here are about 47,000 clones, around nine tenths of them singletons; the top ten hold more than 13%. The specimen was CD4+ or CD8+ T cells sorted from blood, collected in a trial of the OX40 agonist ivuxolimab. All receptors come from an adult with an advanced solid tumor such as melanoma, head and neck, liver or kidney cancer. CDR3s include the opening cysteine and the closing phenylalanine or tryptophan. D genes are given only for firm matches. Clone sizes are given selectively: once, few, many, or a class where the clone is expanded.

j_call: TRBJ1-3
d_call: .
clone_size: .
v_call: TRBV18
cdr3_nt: TGTGCCAGCTCACCACTCAGGGAGGCCTCTGGAAACACCATATATTTT
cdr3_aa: CASSPLREASGNTIYF

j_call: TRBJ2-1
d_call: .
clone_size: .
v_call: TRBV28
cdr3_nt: TGTGCCAGCATCCGCCTCCAGGGATACAGAGAGCAGTTCTTC
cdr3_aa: CASIRLQGYREQFF

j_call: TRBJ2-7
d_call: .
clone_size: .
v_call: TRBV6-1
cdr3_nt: TGTGCCAGCAGCGACCCCCCCTCCTACGAGCAGTACTTC
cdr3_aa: CASSDPPSYEQYF

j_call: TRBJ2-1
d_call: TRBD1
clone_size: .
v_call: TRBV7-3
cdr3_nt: TGTGCCAGCAGCTGGGGTGGGACAGGGAATGAGCAGTTCTTC
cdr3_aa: CASSWGGTGNEQFF

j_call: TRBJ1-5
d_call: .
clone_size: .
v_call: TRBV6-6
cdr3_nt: TGTGCCAGCAGCTCACGTAGCAATCAGCCCCAGCATTTT
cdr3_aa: CASSSRSNQPQHF

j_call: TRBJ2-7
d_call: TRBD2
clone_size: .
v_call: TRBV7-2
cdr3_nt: TGTGCCAGCAGCTTAGATGGCGGGAGGTACGAGCAGTACTTC
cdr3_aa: CASSLDGGRYEQYF

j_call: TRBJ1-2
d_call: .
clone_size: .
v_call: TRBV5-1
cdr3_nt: TGCGCCAGCAGCTTGGAGTTAGGGCTTGGCTACACCTTC
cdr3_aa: CASSLELGLGYTF

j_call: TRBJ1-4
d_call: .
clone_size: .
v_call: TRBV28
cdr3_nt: TGTGCCAGCAGTTTTAGGGCTCGAGGGGGGGCCCGAGAAAAACTGTTTTTT
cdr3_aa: CASSFRARGGAREKLFF

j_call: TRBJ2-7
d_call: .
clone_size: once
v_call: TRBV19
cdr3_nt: TGTGCCAGTAGTACGGGACCCGCGGTGGGGGAGCAGTACTTC
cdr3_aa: CASSTGPAVGEQYF

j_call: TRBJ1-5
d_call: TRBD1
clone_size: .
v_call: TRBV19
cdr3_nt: TGTGCCAGTACCGACAGGGCTAATAGCAATCAGCCCCAGCATTTT
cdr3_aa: CASTDRANSNQPQHF

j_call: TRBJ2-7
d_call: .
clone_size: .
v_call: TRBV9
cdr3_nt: TGTGCCAGCAGCGGTAATAACCATTACGAGCAGTACTTC
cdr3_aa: CASSGNNHYEQYF

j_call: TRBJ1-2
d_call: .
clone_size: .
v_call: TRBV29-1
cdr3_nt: TGCAGCGTGCAGGGGTCACGTGGCTACACCTTC
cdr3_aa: CSVQGSRGYTF

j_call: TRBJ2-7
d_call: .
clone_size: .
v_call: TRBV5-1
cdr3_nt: TGCGCCAGCAGCGCGGTGCAGGGCCCCTACGAGCAGTACTTC
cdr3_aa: CASSAVQGPYEQYF

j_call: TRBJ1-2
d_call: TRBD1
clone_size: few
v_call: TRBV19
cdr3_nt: TGTGCCAGTAGTTCCACTCTACAGGGGAGCTACACCTTC
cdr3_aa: CASSSTLQGSYTF

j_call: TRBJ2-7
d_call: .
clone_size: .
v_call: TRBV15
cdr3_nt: TGTGCCACCAGCAGCCGTATTAGCTCCTACGAGCAGTACTTC
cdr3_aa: CATSSRISSYEQYF

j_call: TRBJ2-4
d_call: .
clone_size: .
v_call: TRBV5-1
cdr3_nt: TGCGCCAGCAGCTTGGAACAGGTGGCCAAAAACATTCAGTACTTC
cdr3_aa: CASSLEQVAKNIQYF

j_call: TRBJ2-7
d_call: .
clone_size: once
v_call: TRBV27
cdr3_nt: TGTGCCAGCCGAACAAAAGCGGCAGCCACCTACGAGCAGTACTTC
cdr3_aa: CASRTKAAATYEQYF

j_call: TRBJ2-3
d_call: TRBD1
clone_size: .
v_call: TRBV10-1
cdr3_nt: TGCGCCAGCAGTGAGTCTATTTCACGGGACAGGGTAACAGATACGCAGTATTTT
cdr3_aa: CASSESISRDRVTDTQYF

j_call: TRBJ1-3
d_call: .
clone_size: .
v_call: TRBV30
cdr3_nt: TGTGCCTGGAGTACCGTAGGTTTGGGAAACACCATATATTTT
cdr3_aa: CAWSTVGLGNTIYF

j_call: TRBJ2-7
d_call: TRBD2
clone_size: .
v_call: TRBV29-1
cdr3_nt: TGCAGCCTTCCTCCCGGGACTAGCGGGACCTACGAGCAGTACTTC
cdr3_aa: CSLPPGTSGTYEQYF

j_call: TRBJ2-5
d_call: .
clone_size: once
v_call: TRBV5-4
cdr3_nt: TGTGCCAGCAGCCCAACTACAGCATCCCAAGAGACCCAGTACTTC
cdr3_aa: CASSPTTASQETQYF

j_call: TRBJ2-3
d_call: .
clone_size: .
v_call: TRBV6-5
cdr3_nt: TGTGCCAGCAAAAGCGGTTGGGGTAGCACAGATACGCAGTATTTT
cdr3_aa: CASKSGWGSTDTQYF

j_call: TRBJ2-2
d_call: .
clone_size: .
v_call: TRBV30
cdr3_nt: TGTGCCTGGAGCCGCAGCAGGAGTGGGACCGGGGAGCTGTTTTTT
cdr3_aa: CAWSRSRSGTGELFF

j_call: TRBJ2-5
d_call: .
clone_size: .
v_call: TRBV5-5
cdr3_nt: TGTGCCAGCAGCTTGGCCCTTAGAGCTCCCCAAGAGACCCAGTACTTC
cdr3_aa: CASSLALRAPQETQYF

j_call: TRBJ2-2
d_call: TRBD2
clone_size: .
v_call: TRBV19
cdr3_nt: TGTGCCAGTTCCCTAGCGGGGAGGGAGCTGTTTTTT
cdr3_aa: CASSLAGRELFF

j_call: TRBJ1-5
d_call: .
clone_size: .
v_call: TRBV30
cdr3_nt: TGTGCCTGGAGTGTTGAGGGAGATCAGCCCCAGCATTTT
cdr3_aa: CAWSVEGDQPQHF

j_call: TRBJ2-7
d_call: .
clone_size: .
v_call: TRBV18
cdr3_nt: TGTGCCAGCTCACCGTTGGACAGTTTTATAATGCACGAGCAGTACTTC
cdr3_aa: CASSPLDSFIMHEQYF

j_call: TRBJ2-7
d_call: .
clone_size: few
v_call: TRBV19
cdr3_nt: TGTGCCAGTAGTATAGCGGTTCTCTACGAGCAGTACTTC
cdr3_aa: CASSIAVLYEQYF

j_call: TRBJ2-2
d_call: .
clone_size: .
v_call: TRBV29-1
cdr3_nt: TGCAGCGTTGCCTCAGGGGCGAACACCGGGGAGCTGTTTTTT
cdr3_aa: CSVASGANTGELFF

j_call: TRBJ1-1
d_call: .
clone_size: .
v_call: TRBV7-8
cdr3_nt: TGTGCTAGCAGCACCCAGGGGACGAACACTGAAGCTTTCTTT
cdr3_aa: CASSTQGTNTEAFF

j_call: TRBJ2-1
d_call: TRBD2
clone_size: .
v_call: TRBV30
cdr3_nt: TGTGCCTGGAGTCCGACCCGGACTAGCGGGAGTAATGAGCAGTTCTTC
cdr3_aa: CAWSPTRTSGSNEQFF

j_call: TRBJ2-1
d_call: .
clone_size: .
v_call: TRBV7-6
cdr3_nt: TGTGCCAGCAGCTTAGCGCCGCAGGGCTTGGAGGAGCAGTTCTTC
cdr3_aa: CASSLAPQGLEEQFF

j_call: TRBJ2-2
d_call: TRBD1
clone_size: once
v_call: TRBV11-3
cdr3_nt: TGTGCCAGCAGATCCGGGACAGAGAACACCGGGGAGCTGTTTTTT
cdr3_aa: CASRSGTENTGELFF

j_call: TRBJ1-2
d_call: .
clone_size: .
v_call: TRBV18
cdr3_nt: TGTGCCAGCTCCGACAGCCCCTATGGCTACACCTTC
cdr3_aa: CASSDSPYGYTF

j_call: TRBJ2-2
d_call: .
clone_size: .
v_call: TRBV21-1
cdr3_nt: TGTGCCAGCAGCAAGGGACACACCGGGGAGCTGTTTTTT
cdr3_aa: CASSKGHTGELFF

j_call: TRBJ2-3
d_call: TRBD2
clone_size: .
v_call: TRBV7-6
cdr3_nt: TGTGCCAGCAGCCCAGGGGCTAGCGGGGGCCAATTGACGCAGTATTTT
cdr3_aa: CASSPGASGGQLTQYF

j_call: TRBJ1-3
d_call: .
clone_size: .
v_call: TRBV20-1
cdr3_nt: TGCAGTGCTAGTTTCGGAAACACCATATATTTT
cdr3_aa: CSASFGNTIYF

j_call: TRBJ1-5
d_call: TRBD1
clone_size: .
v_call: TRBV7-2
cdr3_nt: TGTGCCAGCAGCCTGGTGGGGACAGGGGGCAATCAGCCCCAGCATTTT
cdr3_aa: CASSLVGTGGNQPQHF

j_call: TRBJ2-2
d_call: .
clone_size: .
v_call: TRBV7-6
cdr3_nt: TGTGCCAGCAGCTCACAGATGCGGGTGGGCACCGGGGAGCTGTTTTTT
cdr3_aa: CASSSQMRVGTGELFF

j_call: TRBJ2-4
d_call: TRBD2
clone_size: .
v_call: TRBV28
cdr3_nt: TGTGCCAGCAGTTTCCCGGGAGGGCCGGGCAAAAACATTCAGTACTTC
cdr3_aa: CASSFPGGPGKNIQYF

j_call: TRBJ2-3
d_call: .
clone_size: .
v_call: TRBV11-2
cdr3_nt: TGTGCCAGCAGCTCCCCTAACCTCAGACTCCCCCCGTCTGCAGATACGCAGTATTTT
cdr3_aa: CASSSPNLRLPPSADTQYF

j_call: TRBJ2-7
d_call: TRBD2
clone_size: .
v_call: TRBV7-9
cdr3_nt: TGTGCCAGCAGCTTAGGTTCTAGCGGCTCCTACGAGCAGTACTTC
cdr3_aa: CASSLGSSGSYEQYF

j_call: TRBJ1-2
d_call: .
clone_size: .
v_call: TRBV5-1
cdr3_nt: TGCGCCAGCAGCTTGAGGCCAGATCCTAACTATGGCTACACCTTC
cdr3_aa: CASSLRPDPNYGYTF

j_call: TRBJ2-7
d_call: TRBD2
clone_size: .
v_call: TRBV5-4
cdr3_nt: TGTGCCAGCAGCTGGAGCGGGAGCAACGAGCAGTACTTC
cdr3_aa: CASSWSGSNEQYF